These 32 T cell receptor beta chains were all obtained from the same sample, sequenced in a study of blood T cell repertoires in COVID-19. TCRdb's table, derived via immunoSEQ multiplex PCR, lists solely in-frame clones and lacks some. The data contain under 200,000 clones, approximately 84% of them singletons. The sample consisted of PBMCs or T cells enriched from blood (not recorded which). The receptors here all came from a woman between 35 and 50 years old with acute COVID-19.

The gene calls are TRBV6-5 and TRBJ2-5; the D gene is possibly TRBD1 (5 bases). Trimming shortened V by 4 bases and J by 5 bases, and 11 bases separated the two germline ends. The germline V gene encodes CDR1 MNHEY and CDR2 SVGAGI. The CDR3 runs to 13 residues. The CDR3 DNA reads TGTGCCAGCAGTTTAACAGGCCCGGAGACCCAGTACTTC. Protein product: CASSLTGPETQYF.

The chain carries TRBV19 and TRBJ2-1, with D unclear. The germline CDR1 and CDR2 sequences are LNHDA and SQIVND (reference sequence). V was clipped by 5 bases and J by 8 bases, with 7 bases between them. This CDR3 has 11 amino acids. The CDR3 spells CASSQLYEQFF. CDR3 in DNA: TGTGCCAGTAGTCAACTGTATGAGCAGTTCTTC.

This chain joins TRBV2 and TRBJ1-5; TRBD1 is a possible D gene (5 bases). The CDR3 covers 15 residues. V was clipped by 2 bases and J by 7 bases, with 15 bases between them. Germline V lookup: CDR1 SNHLY, CDR2 FYNNEI. CDR3 DNA: TGTGCCAGCAGTGAAAGGCTCGCAGGGAGGCAGCCCCAGCATTTT. Its translation: CASSERLAGRQPQHF.

This clone was detected once. J is TRBJ1-2 and V is TRBV5-1; no clear D. With 1 base removed from V and 4 bases from J, the gap between germline ends came to 17 bases. Germline V gene lookup returns CDR1 SGHRS and CDR2 YFSETQ. CDR3 size: 16 residues. The CDR3 region has the DNA TGCGCCAGCAGCTTGTTAAGAGGAGGACTCATCTATGGCTACACCTTC. Its protein product is CASSLLRGGLIYGYTF.

The J gene is TRBJ1-1, the V gene TRBV19; 7 bases map to TRBD1. The length of the CDR3 is 13 residues. J gave up 8 bases and V 7 bases, and 10 bases lay outside the gene matches. In germline, CDR1 is LNHDA, CDR2 SQIVND (reference sequence). The CDR3 spells CASKEQGIREAFF. The CDR3 nucleotides read TGTGCCAGTAAAGAACAGGGGATCAGAGAAGCTTTCTTT.

The chain combines TRBV19 with TRBJ1-5; TRBD1 matches 10 bases. After removal of 5 bases from V and 6 bases from J, the junction contained 1 base not matched to a gene. The CDR3 is made up of 13 amino acids. The V gene's germline CDR1 is LNHDA and CDR2 SQIVND (reference sequence). The CDR3 DNA is TGTGCCAGTAGTGGGACAGGGGCTCAGCCCCAGCATTTT. Translated: CASSGTGAQPQHF.

The rearrangement uses TRBV4-1 and TRBJ1-1; TRBD1 is a possible D gene (5 bases). The germline gives CDR1 MGHRA, CDR2 YSYEKL. Trimming left V 2 bases short and J 6 bases short, with 13 bases between. The CDR3 totals 14 residues. Here the CDR3 reads CASSQYGGTPEAFF. The CDR3 coding sequence is TGCGCCAGCAGCCAATACGGGGGAACACCTGAAGCTTTCTTT.

The rearrangement uses TRBV24-1 and TRBJ2-1; unclear D gene. V lost 6 bases and J lost 8, with 10 bases in between. There are 12 residues in the CDR3. Germline V gene lookup returns CDR1 KGHDR and CDR2 SFDVKD. The chain's CDR3 is CATSTSQDEQFF. The CDR3 DNA sequence: TGTGCCACCAGTACGAGTCAGGATGAGCAGTTCTTC.

In its sample, this clone was seen a few times. The chain carries TRBV19 and TRBJ2-3; 9 bases line up with TRBD1. The CDR3 length is 17 residues. Germline trimming cut 5 bases from V and 6 bases from J; bases unmatched to any gene: 15. Germline CDR1 reads LNHDA; CDR2 reads SQIVND (reference sequence). The CDR3 region is CASSPRGTGTLGDTQYF. CDR3 nucleotide sequence: TGTGCCAGTAGTCCTCGCGGGACAGGGACCCTGGGGGATACGCAGTATTTT.

The chain's CDR3 is CASSQAPRRQVAGAQETQYF. The CDR3 DNA reads TGTGCCAGCAGCCAAGCCCCACGGCGCCAAGTAGCGGGAGCCCAAGAGACCCAGTACTTC. The V gene is TRBV14, the J gene TRBJ2-5, with 9 bases aligning to TRBD2. Germline V gene lookup returns CDR1 SGHDN and CDR2 FVKESK. J gave up 1 base and V 1 base, and 16 bases lay outside the gene matches. The CDR3 runs to 20 residues.

V and J are TRBV5-1 and TRBJ1-2; 9 nucleotides match TRBD1. Germline V gene data show CDR1 as SGHRS and CDR2 as YFSETQ. The CDR3 totals 17 residues. With 0 bases clipped from V and 5 bases from J, the junction kept 11 bases outside the gene matches. In DNA form, the CDR3 reads TGCGCCAGCAGCTTGGAAGGACCCCCGGGACAGGGATATGGCTACACCTTC. It yields the protein CASSLEGPPGQGYGYTF.

This clone has a handful of counts. This chain joins TRBV13 and TRBJ2-5; 12 bases agree with TRBD2. V lost 5 bases to trimming and J lost 4 bases; unmatched junction nucleotides: 5. Germline-derived CDR1 and CDR2 are PRHDT and FYEKMQ (reference sequence). This CDR3 region has 15 residues. CDR3 region: CASSVTSGRAETQYF. CDR3 DNA: TGTGCCAGCAGCGTGACTAGCGGGAGAGCAGAGACCCAGTACTTC.

The chain employs TRBV6-2 or TRBV6-3 and TRBJ2-5; 10 bases map to TRBD2. Trimming removed 2 bases from V and 3 bases from J; junction bases left unmatched: 6. This CDR3 spans 16 amino acids. The germline V gene has CDR1 MNHEY and CDR2 SVGEGT. CDR3 sequence reads: CASSYPPGLAKETQYF. The CDR3 nucleotides are TGTGCCAGCAGTTACCCTCCGGGACTAGCGAAAGAGACCCAGTACTTC.

The chain combines TRBV6-5 with TRBJ2-7, with unresolved D. There are 13 residues in the CDR3. The germline V gene has CDR1 MNHEY and CDR2 SVGAGI. V lost 5 bases and J 2 bases, leaving 10 bases between the germline ends. This chain's CDR3 is CASSRTGPYEQYF. CDR3 DNA sequence: TGTGCCAGCAGTCGCACGGGTCCCTACGAGCAGTACTTC.

This CDR3 reads CASSWASRGQYTDTQYF. In nucleotides, the CDR3 is TGTGCCAGCAGCTGGGCGTCGCGAGGACAGTACACAGATACGCAGTATTTT. The chain has TRBV5-5 and TRBJ2-3; a possible D gene is TRBD1 (6 bases). Germline V gives CDR1 SGHKS, CDR2 YYEKEE (reference sequence). Deletions cut 3 bases from V and 2 bases from J, with 19 bases between. CDR3 length equals 17 residues.

This clone was counted only a few times. The rearrangement uses TRBV7-9 and TRBJ1-1; 7 nucleotides agree with TRBD1. Trimming removed 1 base from V and 10 bases from J; junction bases left unmatched: 6. The germline V gene encodes CDR1 SEHNR and CDR2 FQNEAQ (reference sequence). The CDR3 extends over 13 amino acids. CDR3 protein: CASSLDGQARAFF. As DNA, the CDR3 is TGTGCCAGCAGCTTAGACGGACAGGCTCGAGCTTTCTTT.

The J gene is TRBJ1-2, the V gene TRBV2; D call uncertain. The CDR3 length is 14 residues. Germline-derived CDR1 and CDR2 are SNHLY and FYNNEI. V lost 6 bases and J 3 bases, leaving 14 bases between the germline ends. The CDR3 protein is CASSEGPEDYGYTF. The CDR3 region has the DNA TGTGCCAGCAGCGAGGGCCCTGAGGACTATGGCTACACCTTC.

The gene calls are TRBV2 and TRBJ1-1; 9 bases are shared with TRBD1. V lost 5 bases, J lost 10 bases, and 14 bases stayed unmatched. CDR3 length equals 15 residues. The germline CDR1 and CDR2 sequences are SNHLY and FYNNEI. The CDR3, as DNA: TGTGCCAGCAGTTGGGGACAGGGTCGTGTTTGGAGAGCTTTCTTT. Its protein is CASSWGQGRVWRAFF.

This sequence joins TRBV5-8 and TRBJ2-7; TRBD1 matches 8 bases. With 4 bases clipped from V and 6 bases from J, the junction kept 15 bases outside the gene matches. The CDR3 has 16 amino acids. CDR1 is SGHTS, CDR2 YDEGEE, per germline. The CDR3 reads CASSPNGQGTRAEQYF. The CDR3 DNA follows: TGTGCCAGCAGCCCCAATGGACAGGGCACTAGGGCCGAGCAGTACTTC.

The V call is TRBV5-1, the J call TRBJ1-4; 10 bases are shared with TRBD1. The germline V gene has CDR1 SGHRS and CDR2 YFSETQ. There are 17 residues in the CDR3. Germline trimming cut 4 bases from V and 8 bases from J; bases unmatched to any gene: 14. In nucleotides, the CDR3 is TGCGCCAGCAGCCAGACAGGGGGCCCTTCCTCTGGGGAAAAACTGTTTTTT. Protein: CASSQTGGPSSGEKLFF.

The chain carries TRBV29-1 and TRBJ2-4, with D maybe TRBD1 (5 bases). Trimming removed 0 bases from V and 8 bases from J, with 11 bases in between. Germline CDR1 is SQVTM and CDR2 is ANQGSEA. The CDR3 is made up of 13 amino acids. CDR3 residues: CSVEDPKGHIQYF. CDR3 DNA: TGCAGCGTTGAAGATCCCAAGGGGCACATTCAGTACTTC.

J is TRBJ2-1 and V is TRBV4-2; 7 bases are shared with TRBD2. The trim removed 0 bases at V and 6 bases at J, leaving 8 bases unmatched. Germline V CDR1 and CDR2: LGHNA, YNFKEQ. The CDR3 is 16 amino acids. CDR3 coding DNA: TGTGCCAGCAGCCAAGAGTACGGGGGGAATTTCAATGAGCAGTTCTTC. Translation: CASSQEYGGNFNEQFF.

This chain joins TRBV6-1 and TRBJ1-5, with TRBD1 as a possible D gene (6 bases). Trimming cost V 0 bases and J 0 bases, with 12 bases left between them. Germline V gene lookup returns CDR1 MNHNS and CDR2 SASEGT. This CDR3 spans 17 amino acids. In DNA, the CDR3 is TGTGCCAGCAGTGAAGCGGGACACTATTATAGCAATCAGCCCCAGCATTTT. Encoded protein: CASSEAGHYYSNQPQHF.

The rearrangement joins TRBV11-1 to TRBJ2-3; TRBD2 agrees at 10 bases. J lost 2 bases, V lost 3 bases, and 2 bases had no gene match. Germline loops: CDR1 SGHAT, CDR2 FQDESV (reference sequence). The CDR3 spans 15 residues. CDR3 residues: CASSFSGRATDTQYF. CDR3 DNA: TGTGCCAGCAGCTTCAGCGGGAGGGCCACAGATACGCAGTATTTT.

V and J are TRBV5-6 and TRBJ2-2; D may be TRBD2 (5 bases). Germline CDR1 reads SGHDT; CDR2 reads YYEEEE. The CDR3 has 16 amino acids. Trimming took 3 bases from V and 5 from J, leaving 17 bases between them. The CDR3 spells CASSSISAERTGELFF. CDR3 coding DNA: TGTGCCAGCAGCTCCATTAGCGCGGAAAGGACCGGGGAGCTGTTTTTT.

The V gene is TRBV4-1, the J gene TRBJ1-2; perhaps TRBD1 as D (6 bases). Germline V gene sequence: CDR1 MGHRA, CDR2 YSYEKL. V lost 1 base, J lost 5 bases, and 14 bases lay in between. This CDR3 is built from 15 residues. CDR3 region: CASSQVTGGQYGYTF. In nucleotides, the CDR3 is TGCGCCAGCAGCCAAGTTACGGGGGGCCAATATGGCTACACCTTC.

V usage is TRBV5-8 and J usage is TRBJ1-5; D perhaps matches TRBD1 (5 bases). The CDR3 loop spans 12 amino acids. Germline V gene sequence: CDR1 SGHTS, CDR2 YDEGEE. The V end was cut by 5 bases, the J end by 7 bases, with 10 bases between. This CDR3 reads CASRGTGQPQHF. The CDR3 DNA is TGTGCCAGCAGGGGGACTGGGCAGCCCCAGCATTTT.

The chain carries TRBV12-5 and TRBJ2-1; D may be TRBD1 (5 bases). This CDR3 is built from 13 residues. CDR1 is LGHNT and CDR2 is FRNRAP in the germline V gene. The germline V and J ends were trimmed by 8 bases and 8 bases, with 16 bases remaining between them. CDR3 sequence: CASSTGNPYEQFF. The CDR3 region has the DNA TGTGCTAGTTCAACAGGTAACCCATATGAGCAGTTCTTC.

The V call is TRBV19, the J call TRBJ1-1, with 8 bases fitting TRBD1. This CDR3 has 15 residues. Germline lookup yields CDR1 LNHDA and CDR2 SQIVND (reference sequence). V shed 1 base and J 5 bases; nucleotides not matched to a gene: 6. In DNA, the CDR3 is TGTGCCAGTAGTATAGGGACAGGGAGATGGACTGAAGCTTTCTTT. This codes for CASSIGTGRWTEAFF.

The V gene is TRBV3-1 (or the pseudogene TRBV3-2), the J gene TRBJ2-3; TRBD2 is a possible D gene (6 bases). Germline lookup yields CDR1 LGHDT and CDR2 YNNKEL (reference sequence). This CDR3 is 15 amino acids long. The V and J ends lost 4 bases and 4 bases respectively, with 15 bases between them. This CDR3 is CASSLNGLFPDTQYF. In nucleotides, the CDR3 is TGTGCCAGCAGCCTAAACGGACTATTCCCAGATACGCAGTATTTT.

In this sample, this clone turned up once. The chain joins TRBV27 to TRBJ2-2, with 7 bases that match TRBD2. The CDR3 is made up of 20 amino acids. The V gene's germline CDR1 is MNHEY and CDR2 SMNVEV (reference sequence). The ends lost 1 base at V and 7 bases at J; junction bases unmatched: 21. The CDR3 DNA reads as TGTGCCAGCAGTTTATTTAGGCGGGAGCTCGGGACCCCCCAAGGCGGGGAGCTGTTTTTT. Translation gives CASSLFRRELGTPQGGELFF.

The chain employs TRBV19 and TRBJ1-1; tentatively, D is TRBD1 (6 bases). V lost 4 bases to trimming and J lost 1 base, with 10 bases between them. Looked up from germline, CDR1 is LNHDA and CDR2 is SQIVND (reference sequence). The CDR3 extends over 14 amino acids. Written as DNA, the CDR3 is TGTGCCAGTAGTAATGTGGGGGCGAACACTGAAGCTTTCTTT. This sequence encodes CASSNVGANTEAFF.